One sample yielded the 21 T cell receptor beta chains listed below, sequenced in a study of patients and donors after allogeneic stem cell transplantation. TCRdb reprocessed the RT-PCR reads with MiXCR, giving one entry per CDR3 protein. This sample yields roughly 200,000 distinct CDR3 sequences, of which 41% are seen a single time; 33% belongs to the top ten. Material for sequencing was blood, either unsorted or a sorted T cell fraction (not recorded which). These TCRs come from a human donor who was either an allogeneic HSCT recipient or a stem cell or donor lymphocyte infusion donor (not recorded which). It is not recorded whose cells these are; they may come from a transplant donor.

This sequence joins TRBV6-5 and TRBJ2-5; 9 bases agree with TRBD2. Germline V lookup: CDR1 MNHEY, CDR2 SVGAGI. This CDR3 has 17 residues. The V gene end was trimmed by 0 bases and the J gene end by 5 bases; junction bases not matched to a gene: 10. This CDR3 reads CASSYSIIAGAMETQYF. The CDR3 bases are TGTGCCAGCAGTTACTCGATAATAGCGGGAGCGATGGAGACCCAGTACTTC.

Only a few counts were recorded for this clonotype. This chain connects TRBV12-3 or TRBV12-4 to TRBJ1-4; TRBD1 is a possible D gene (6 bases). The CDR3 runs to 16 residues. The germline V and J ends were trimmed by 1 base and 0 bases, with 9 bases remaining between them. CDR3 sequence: CASSLETGPTNEKLFF. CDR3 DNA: TGTGCCAGCAGTTTAGAAACAGGGCCAACTAATGAAAAACTGTTTTTT.

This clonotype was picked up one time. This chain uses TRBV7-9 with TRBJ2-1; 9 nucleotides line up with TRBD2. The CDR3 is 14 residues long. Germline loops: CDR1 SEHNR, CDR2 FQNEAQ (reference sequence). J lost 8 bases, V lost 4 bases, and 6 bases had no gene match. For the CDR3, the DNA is TGTGCCAGCAGCTGGGCGGGAGGGCCCGATGAGCAGTTCTTC. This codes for CASSWAGGPDEQFF.

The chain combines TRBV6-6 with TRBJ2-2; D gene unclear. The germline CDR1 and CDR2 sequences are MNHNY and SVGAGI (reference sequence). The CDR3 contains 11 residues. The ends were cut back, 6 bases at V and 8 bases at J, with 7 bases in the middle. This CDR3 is CASRRPGELFF. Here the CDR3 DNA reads TGTGCCAGCAGAAGACCGGGGGAGCTGTTTTTT.

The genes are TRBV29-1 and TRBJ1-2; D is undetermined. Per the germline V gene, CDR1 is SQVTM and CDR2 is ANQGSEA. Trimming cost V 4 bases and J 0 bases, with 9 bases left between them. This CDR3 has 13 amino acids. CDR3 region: CSVVDGANYGYTF. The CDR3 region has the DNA TGCAGCGTTGTGGACGGAGCTAACTATGGCTACACCTTC.

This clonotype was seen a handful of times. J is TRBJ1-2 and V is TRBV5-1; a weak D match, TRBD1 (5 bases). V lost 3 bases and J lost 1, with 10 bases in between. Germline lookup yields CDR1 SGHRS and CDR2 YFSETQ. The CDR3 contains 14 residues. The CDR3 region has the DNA TGCGCCAGCAGCTCCGAGGGGATTAACTATGGCTACACCTTC. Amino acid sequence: CASSSEGINYGYTF. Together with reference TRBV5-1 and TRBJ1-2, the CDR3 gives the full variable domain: KAGVTQTPRYLIKTRGQQVTLSCSPISGHRSVSWYQQTPGQGLQFLFEYFSETQRNKGNFPGRFSGRQFSNSRSEMNVSTLELGDSALYLCASSSEGINYGYTFGSGTRLTVV.

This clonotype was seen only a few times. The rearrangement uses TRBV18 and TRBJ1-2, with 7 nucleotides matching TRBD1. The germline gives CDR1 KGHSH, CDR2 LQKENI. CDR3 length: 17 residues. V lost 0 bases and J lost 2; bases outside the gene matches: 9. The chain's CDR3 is CASSPPYPIGGNYGYTF. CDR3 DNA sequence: TGTGCCAGCTCACCACCGTACCCGATAGGGGGCAACTATGGCTACACCTTC.

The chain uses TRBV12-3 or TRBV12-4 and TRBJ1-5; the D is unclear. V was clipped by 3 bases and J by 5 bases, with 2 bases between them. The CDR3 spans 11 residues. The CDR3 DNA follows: TGTGCCAGCAGTTTCGATCAGCCCCAGCATTTT. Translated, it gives CASSFDQPQHF.

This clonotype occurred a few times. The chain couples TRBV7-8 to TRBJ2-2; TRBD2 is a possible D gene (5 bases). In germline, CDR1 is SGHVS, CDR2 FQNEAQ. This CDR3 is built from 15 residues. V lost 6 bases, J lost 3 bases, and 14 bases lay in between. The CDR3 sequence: CASREGAVYTGELFF. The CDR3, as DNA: TGTGCCAGCAGAGAGGGAGCCGTCTACACCGGGGAGCTGTTTTTT.

The DNA for the CDR3 is TGTGCCAGCAGCCCTCTCGGACGTGGGACTGAAGCTTTCTTT. Translated, it gives CASSPLGRGTEAFF. This sequence joins TRBV12-3 or TRBV12-4 and TRBJ1-1; D not certain. Trimming took 6 bases from V and 5 from J, leaving 16 bases between them. CDR3 length: 14 residues.

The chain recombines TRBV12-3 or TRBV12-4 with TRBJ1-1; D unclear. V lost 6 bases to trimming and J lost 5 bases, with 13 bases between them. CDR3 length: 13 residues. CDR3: CASRIVSETEAFF. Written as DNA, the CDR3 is TGTGCCAGCAGGATCGTTAGCGAGACTGAAGCTTTCTTT.

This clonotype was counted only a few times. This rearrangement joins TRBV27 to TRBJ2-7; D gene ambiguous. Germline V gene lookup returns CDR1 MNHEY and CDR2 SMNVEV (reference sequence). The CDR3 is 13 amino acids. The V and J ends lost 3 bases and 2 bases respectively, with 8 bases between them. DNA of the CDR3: TGTGCCAGCAGTTTTGGTCAAGCCTACGAGCAGTACTTC. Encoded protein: CASSFGQAYEQYF.

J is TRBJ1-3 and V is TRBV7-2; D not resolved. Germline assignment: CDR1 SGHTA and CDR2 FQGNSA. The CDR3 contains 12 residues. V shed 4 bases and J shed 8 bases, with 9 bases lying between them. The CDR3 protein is CASSSTMDTIYF. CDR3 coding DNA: TGTGCCAGCAGCTCTACGATGGACACCATATATTTT.

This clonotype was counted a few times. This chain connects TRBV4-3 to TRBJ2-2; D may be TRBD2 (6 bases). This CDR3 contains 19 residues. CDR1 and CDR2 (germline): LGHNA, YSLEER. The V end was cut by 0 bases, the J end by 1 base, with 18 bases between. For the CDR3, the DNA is TGCGCCAGCAGCCAAGATCGGCCGCTGGGACTCCTGAACACCGGGGAGCTGTTTTTT. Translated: CASSQDRPLGLLNTGELFF.

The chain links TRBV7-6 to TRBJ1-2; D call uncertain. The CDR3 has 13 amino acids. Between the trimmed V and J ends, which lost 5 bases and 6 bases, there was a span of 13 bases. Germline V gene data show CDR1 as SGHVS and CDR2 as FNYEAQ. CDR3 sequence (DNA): TGTGCCAGCAGCGTACTAACTTGGGATGGCTACACCTTC. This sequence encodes CASSVLTWDGYTF.

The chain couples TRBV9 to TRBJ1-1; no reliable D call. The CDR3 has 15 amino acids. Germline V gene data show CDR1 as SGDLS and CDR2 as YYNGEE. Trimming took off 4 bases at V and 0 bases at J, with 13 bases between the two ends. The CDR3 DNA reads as TGTGCCAGCAGCTCAAACAGCGGGCTGAACACTGAAGCTTTCTTT. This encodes CASSSNSGLNTEAFF.

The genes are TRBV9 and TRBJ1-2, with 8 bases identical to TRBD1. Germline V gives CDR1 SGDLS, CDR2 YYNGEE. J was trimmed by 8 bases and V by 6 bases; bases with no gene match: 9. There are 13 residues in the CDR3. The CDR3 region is CASTHTGGRGYTF. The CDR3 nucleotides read TGTGCCAGCACCCATACAGGGGGTCGCGGCTACACCTTC.

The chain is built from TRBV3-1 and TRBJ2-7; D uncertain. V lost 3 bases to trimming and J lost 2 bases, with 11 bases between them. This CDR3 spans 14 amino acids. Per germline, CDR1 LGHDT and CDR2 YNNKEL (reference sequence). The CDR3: CASSHPPPTYEQYF. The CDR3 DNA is TGTGCCAGCAGCCATCCCCCGCCTACCTACGAGCAGTACTTC.

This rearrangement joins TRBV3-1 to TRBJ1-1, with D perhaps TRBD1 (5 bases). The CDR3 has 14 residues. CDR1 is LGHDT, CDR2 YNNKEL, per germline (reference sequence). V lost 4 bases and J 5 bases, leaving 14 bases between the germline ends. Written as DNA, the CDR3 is TGTGCCAGCAGCCCGGTCCATAAGGGGACTGAAGCTTTCTTT. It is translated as CASSPVHKGTEAFF.

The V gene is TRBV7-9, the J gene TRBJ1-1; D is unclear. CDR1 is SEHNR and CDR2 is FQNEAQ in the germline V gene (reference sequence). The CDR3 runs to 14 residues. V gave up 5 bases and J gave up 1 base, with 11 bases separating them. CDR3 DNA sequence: TGTGCCAGCAGCCCCTCATGGGGGAACACTGAAGCTTTCTTT. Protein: CASSPSWGNTEAFF.

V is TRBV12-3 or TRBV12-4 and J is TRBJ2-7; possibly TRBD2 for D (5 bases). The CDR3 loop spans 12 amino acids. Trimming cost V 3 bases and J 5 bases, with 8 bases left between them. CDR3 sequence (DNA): TGTGCCAGCAGTTTTCCGGGGAACGAGCAGTACTTC. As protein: CASSFPGNEQYF.